This entry describes one T cell receptor beta chain. Its antigen is unidentified. This sample stems from a study of cytomegalovirus exposure and HLA in healthy donors. General study findings and limits: Later genetic work tied a missense DCLRE1C variant to beta-chain V and J trimming. Most CMV-associated TCR beta chains were later found to appear HLA-restricted.

Germline values: CDR1 MGHDK, CDR2 SYGVNS. V trimming: 7 bases; J trimming: 6 bases; junction bases outside the gene matches: 12. This CDR3 has 15 amino acids. A multiplex PCR was run with 60 Vbeta primers and 13 Jbeta primers. Assay used: immunoSEQ multiplex PCR; TCRdb lists only in-frame clones, some missing. The sample records approximately 40,000 clones, roughly 80% being singletons. Sequencing was carried out using PBMCs. The chain joins TRBV25-1 to TRBJ2-1, with TRBD2 matching over 7 bases. The clonotype originates from a woman under 30 in good health and CMV-seropositive. The CDR3 loop is CASKKSSGIGNEQFF. The CDR3 DNA reads TGTGCCAGCAAAAAATCTAGCGGCATCGGCAATGAGCAGTTCTTC.